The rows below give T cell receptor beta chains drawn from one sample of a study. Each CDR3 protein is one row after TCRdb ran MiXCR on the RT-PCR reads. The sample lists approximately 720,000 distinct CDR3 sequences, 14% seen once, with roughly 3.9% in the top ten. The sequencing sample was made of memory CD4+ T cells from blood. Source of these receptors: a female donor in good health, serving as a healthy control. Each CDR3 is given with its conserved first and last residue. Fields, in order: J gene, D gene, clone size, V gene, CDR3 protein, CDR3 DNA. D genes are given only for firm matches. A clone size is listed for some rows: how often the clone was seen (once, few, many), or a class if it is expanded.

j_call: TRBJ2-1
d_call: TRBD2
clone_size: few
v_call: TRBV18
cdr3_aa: CASSPRGSGGDEQFF
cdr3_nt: TGTGCCAGCTCACCACGGGGTAGCGGGGGCGATGAGCAGTTCTTC

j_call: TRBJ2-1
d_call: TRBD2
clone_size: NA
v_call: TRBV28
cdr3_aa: CASGLAGAIEQFF
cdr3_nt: TGTGCCAGTGGACTAGCGGGAGCGATTGAGCAGTTCTTC

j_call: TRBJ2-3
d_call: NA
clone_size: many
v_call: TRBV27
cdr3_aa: CASSLVRRTDTQYF
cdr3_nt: TGTGCCAGCAGTTTAGTAAGGAGGACAGATACGCAGTATTTT

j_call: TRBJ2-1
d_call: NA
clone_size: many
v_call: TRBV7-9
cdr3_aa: CASSLADSARGQFF
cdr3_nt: TGTGCCAGCAGCTTAGCGGACAGCGCCAGGGGGCAGTTCTTC

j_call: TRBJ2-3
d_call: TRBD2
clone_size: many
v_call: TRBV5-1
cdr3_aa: CASSLATSGSSTDTQYF
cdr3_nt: TGCGCCAGCAGCTTGGCCACTAGCGGGTCTAGCACAGATACGCAGTATTTT

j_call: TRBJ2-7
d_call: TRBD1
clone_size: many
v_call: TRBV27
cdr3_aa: CASSLFWTGESYEQYF
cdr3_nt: TGTGCCAGCAGTTTATTCTGGACAGGGGAATCCTACGAGCAGTACTTC

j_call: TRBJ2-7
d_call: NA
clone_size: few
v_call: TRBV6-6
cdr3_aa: CASSYSSGEQYF
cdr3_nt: TGTGCCAGCAGTTACTCGAGCGGGGAGCAGTACTTC

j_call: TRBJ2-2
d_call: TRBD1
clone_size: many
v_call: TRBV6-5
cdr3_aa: CASKWTGRTGELFF
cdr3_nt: TGTGCCAGCAAATGGACAGGGCGAACCGGGGAGCTGTTTTTT

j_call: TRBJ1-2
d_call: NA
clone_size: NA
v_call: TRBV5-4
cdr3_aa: CASSPEGRGYGYTF
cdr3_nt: TGTGCCAGCAGCCCGGAAGGTAGAGGCTATGGCTACACCTTC

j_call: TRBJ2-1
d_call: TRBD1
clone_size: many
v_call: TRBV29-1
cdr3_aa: CSVEGDSYNEQFF
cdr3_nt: TGCAGCGTTGAAGGGGACAGCTACAATGAGCAGTTCTTC

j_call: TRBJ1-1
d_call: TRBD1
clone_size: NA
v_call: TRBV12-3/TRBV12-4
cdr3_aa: CASSLFKGWDRSTEAFF
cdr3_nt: TGTGCCAGCAGTTTATTTAAGGGGTGGGACAGGTCGACTGAAGCTTTCTTT

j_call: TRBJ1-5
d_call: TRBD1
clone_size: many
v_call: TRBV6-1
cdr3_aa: CASTIGQVRQPQHF
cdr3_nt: TGTGCCAGCACCATCGGACAGGTTCGTCAGCCCCAGCATTTT

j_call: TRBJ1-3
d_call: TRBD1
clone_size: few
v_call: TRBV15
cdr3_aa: CATSGTEETIYF
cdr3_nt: TGTGCCACCTCCGGGACAGAAGAAACCATATATTTT